This T cell receptor beta chain was sequenced for a study of T-cell reconstitution after alpha-beta-depleted transplantation in children. This CDR3 has 14 amino acids. The germline V gene has CDR1 LGHDT and CDR2 YNNKEL (reference sequence). The V gene lost 5 bases and the J gene lost 2 bases, with 13 bases spanning the gap. This clonotype was seen ten or more times. The antigen remains unidentified. Study-wide results and limits: The main origin of T-cell counts and diversity one year after transplant was newly produced T cells.

Unique molecular identifiers were incorporated into the prepared TCRbeta library. MiXCR, run by TCRdb on the PCR reads, gives a single entry per CDR3 protein. This sample has around 440,000 distinct CDR3 sequences; roughly 17% occur once, and the top ten carry under 30%. The clonotype was recovered from a boy younger than two who had a stem cell transplant for Wiskott-Aldrich syndrome, so the T cells may come from the graft donor. The source material was PBMCs, mostly from graft donor cells, sampled 360 days after TCRalphabeta/CD19-depleted stem cell transplant. The V call is TRBV3-1, the J call TRBJ2-7; D possibly matches TRBD1 or TRBD2 (6 bases each). Here the CDR3 reads CASSWRDTTYEQYF. Written as DNA, the CDR3 is TGTGCCAGCAGCTGGCGGGACACTACCTACGAGCAGTACTTC.